The 11 T cell receptor beta chains below were found in one sample sequenced in a study of OX40 agonist ivuxolimab in advanced cancers. Sequenced by immunoSEQ multiplex PCR; TCRdb stores in-frame clones only, minus some. The repertoire has tens of thousands of clones, roughly four fifths of them found once; the top ten carry about 3%. This specimen was CD4+ or CD8+ T cells sorted from blood, taken in a trial of the OX40 agonist ivuxolimab. The receptors were gathered from an adult with an advanced solid tumor such as melanoma, head and neck, liver or kidney cancer.

The genes are TRBV7-3 and TRBJ2-5; no clear D. The germline V and J ends were trimmed by 1 base and 0 bases, with 6 bases remaining between them. This CDR3 spans 14 amino acids. Germline CDR1 is SGHTA and CDR2 is FQGTGA. CDR3 loop: CASSLNQNQETQYF. The CDR3 nucleotides read TGTGCCAGCAGCTTAAACCAAAACCAAGAGACCCAGTACTTC.

The genes are TRBV7-3 and TRBJ2-1, with 8 nucleotides matching TRBD1. CDR3 size: 15 residues. The V gene end was trimmed by 2 bases and the J gene end by 6 bases; junction bases not matched to a gene: 6. Germline loops: CDR1 SGHTA, CDR2 FQGTGA. DNA for the CDR3: TGTGCCAGCAGCTTACAACAGGGGGTATTCAATGAGCAGTTCTTC. It translates to CASSLQQGVFNEQFF.

V and J are TRBV19 and TRBJ2-2; D is ambiguous. The V gene's germline CDR1 is LNHDA and CDR2 SQIVND (reference sequence). The CDR3 length is 17 residues. V gave up 5 bases and J gave up 1 base, with 17 bases separating them. For the CDR3, the DNA is TGTGCCAGTAGTTCGCCTCCGTTCGTCGGGAACACCGGGGAGCTGTTTTTT. Protein sequence: CASSSPPFVGNTGELFF. Variable domain in full (rest from reference TRBV19 and TRBJ2-2): DGGITQSPKYLFRKEGQNVTLSCEQNLNHDAMYWYRQDPGQGLRLIYYSQIVNDFQKGDIAEGYSVSREKKESFPLTVTSAQKNPTAFYLCASSSPPFVGNTGELFFGEGSRLTVL.

The chain has TRBV11-2 and TRBJ2-2; TRBD1 is a possible D gene (6 bases). This CDR3 has 17 amino acids. V lost 3 bases to trimming and J lost 2 bases, with 16 bases between them. The germline gives CDR1 SGHAT, CDR2 FQNNGV. In DNA form, the CDR3 reads TGTGCCAGCAGCTTGACAGGCCGAGGGGTTAACACCGGGGAGCTGTTTTTT. Its protein product is CASSLTGRGVNTGELFF.

V usage is TRBV25-1 and J usage is TRBJ2-2, with TRBD1 as a possible D gene (5 bases). Trimming removed 6 bases from V and 5 bases from J, with 10 bases in between. The CDR3 has 13 amino acids. Germline V lookup: CDR1 MGHDK, CDR2 SYGVNS. CDR3 loop: CASRTDSTGELFF. CDR3 DNA sequence: TGTGCCAGCAGGACAGACTCAACCGGGGAGCTGTTTTTT.

The chain uses TRBV11-3 and TRBJ2-7, with D possibly TRBD2 on 6 matching bases. CDR3 length: 14 amino acids. Germline V gene data show CDR1 as SGHNT and CDR2 as YENEEA. The V end lost 5 bases, the J end lost 1 base, and 12 bases lay between the germline ends. CDR3 in amino acids: CASSPGGRSYEQYF. The CDR3 nucleotides read TGTGCCAGCAGCCCGGGTGGGAGGTCCTACGAGCAGTACTTC.

The DNA of the CDR3 is TGTGCCAGCTCACCACCGGGGGGACAGGGTAGTCAGCCCCAGCATTTT. Encoded protein: CASSPPGGQGSQPQHF. The V gene is TRBV18, the J gene TRBJ1-5; TRBD1 aligns across 9 bases. The CDR3 runs 16 residues. The V and J ends lost 0 bases and 6 bases, in that order; junction bases with no gene match: 6. Germline V gives CDR1 KGHSH, CDR2 LQKENI.

This chain uses TRBV28 with TRBJ1-5; D gene ambiguous. Germline V CDR1 and CDR2: MDHEN, SYDVKM. Between the trimmed V and J ends, which lost 3 bases and 2 bases, there was a span of 11 bases. The CDR3 length is 15 residues. Here the CDR3 DNA reads TGTGCCAGCAGTTTGACGGGTGGCGGCAATCAGCCCCAGCATTTT. Its translation: CASSLTGGGNQPQHF.

The chain couples TRBV5-1 to TRBJ2-2; D uncertain. V was clipped by 1 base and J by 0 bases, with 4 bases between them. Germline CDR1 and CDR2: SGHRS and YFSETQ. The CDR3 loop spans 14 amino acids. The DNA of the CDR3 is TGCGCCAGCAGCTTGCCTTCGAACACCGGGGAGCTGTTTTTT. Translating gives CASSLPSNTGELFF.

The CDR3 DNA reads TGTGCCATCAGTGAGTCGGGGTTCTCTGACTATGGCTACACCTTC. This encodes CAISESGFSDYGYTF. V usage is TRBV10-3 and J usage is TRBJ1-2; no clear D. There are 15 residues in the CDR3. Trimming shortened V by 0 bases and J by 3 bases, and 11 bases separated the two germline ends. Per the germline V gene, CDR1 is ENHRY and CDR2 is SYGVKD.

There are a few counts of this clone. The chain's CDR3 is CASTWTGGRNIQYF. In DNA, the CDR3 is TGTGCCAGTACCTGGACAGGGGGTAGAAACATTCAGTACTTC. V is TRBV19 and J is TRBJ2-4; TRBD1 matches at 10 bases. Per germline, CDR1 LNHDA and CDR2 SQIVND (reference sequence). Unmatched junction bases numbered 6, after V lost 7 bases and J lost 6 bases. This CDR3 is built from 14 residues.